This T cell receptor (beta chain) was profiled in a study of early T cells in non-severe SARS-CoV-2 infection. Overall study context: Sequencing was performed on bulk RNA from unsorted whole blood, leaving chains unpaired. Broader study findings: In VDJdb matching, anti-spike CD8 responses were favored while private and CD4 specificities went missing.

The TCR library protocol was used to attach unique molecular identifiers. These identifiers were attached to individual cDNA molecules. TCRdb itself ran the 5' RACE reads through MiXCR, one entry per CDR3 protein. The sample lists tens of thousands of distinct CDR3 sequences; 5.3% were seen once. This clonotype has a single count. Its antigen is still unknown. At one of its ends the junction is not consistent with the germline gene, which may arise from a read error. Germline assignment: CDR1 MNHEY and CDR2 SMNVEV (reference sequence). The CDR3 has 13 residues. Sequencing was performed on whole blood. The sequence was obtained from an adult who was a healthcare worker with PCR-confirmed SARS-CoV-2 infection or an uninfected control (not recorded which). The chain joins TRBV27 to TRBJ1-3; D remains ambiguous. The CDR3 region is CASSLNSENTIYF. Here the CDR3 DNA reads TGTGCCAGCAGTCTCAATTCTGAAAACACCATATATTTT.